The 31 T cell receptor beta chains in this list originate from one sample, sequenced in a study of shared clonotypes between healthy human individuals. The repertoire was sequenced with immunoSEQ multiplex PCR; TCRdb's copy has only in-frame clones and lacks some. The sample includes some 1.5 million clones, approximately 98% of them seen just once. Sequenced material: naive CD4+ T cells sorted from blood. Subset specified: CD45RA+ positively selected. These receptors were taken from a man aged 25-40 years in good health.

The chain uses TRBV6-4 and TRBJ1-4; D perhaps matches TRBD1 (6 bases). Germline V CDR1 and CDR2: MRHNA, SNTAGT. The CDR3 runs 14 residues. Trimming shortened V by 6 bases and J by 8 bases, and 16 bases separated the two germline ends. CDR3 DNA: TGTGCCAGCAGAAGCTACAGGGTTCGGGAAAAACTGTTTTTT. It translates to CASRSYRVREKLFF.

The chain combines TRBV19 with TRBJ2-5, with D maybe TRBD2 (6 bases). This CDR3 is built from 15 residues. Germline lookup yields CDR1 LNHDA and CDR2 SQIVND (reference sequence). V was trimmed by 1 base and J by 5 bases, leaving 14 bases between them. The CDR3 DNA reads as TGTGCCAGTAGTATAGGCACCGGGAGAGGGGAGACCCAGTACTTC. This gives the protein CASSIGTGRGETQYF.

The chain's CDR3 is CASAELGGVSGQETQYF. In DNA form, the CDR3 reads TGTGCCAGCGCCGAACTAGGGGGAGTTTCTGGCCAAGAGACCCAGTACTTC. The J gene is TRBJ2-5, the V gene TRBV28, with D possibly being TRBD1 (6 bases). The CDR3 covers 17 residues. V lost 8 bases, J lost 1 base, and 23 bases lay in between. Per the germline V gene, CDR1 is MDHEN and CDR2 is SYDVKM.

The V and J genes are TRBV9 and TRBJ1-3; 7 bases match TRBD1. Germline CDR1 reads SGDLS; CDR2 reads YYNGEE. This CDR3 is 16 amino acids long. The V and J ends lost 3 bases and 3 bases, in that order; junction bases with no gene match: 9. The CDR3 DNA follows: TGTGCCAGCAGCGCTTTGGGACAGCCGCTTGGAAACACCATATATTTT. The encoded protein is CASSALGQPLGNTIYF.

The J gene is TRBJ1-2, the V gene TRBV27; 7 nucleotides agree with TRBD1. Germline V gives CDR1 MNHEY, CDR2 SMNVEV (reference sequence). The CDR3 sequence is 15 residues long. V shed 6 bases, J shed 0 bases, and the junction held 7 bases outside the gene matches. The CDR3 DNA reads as TGTGCCAGCAGACCCGGGACAGTAGCTAACTATGGCTACACCTTC. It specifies CASRPGTVANYGYTF.

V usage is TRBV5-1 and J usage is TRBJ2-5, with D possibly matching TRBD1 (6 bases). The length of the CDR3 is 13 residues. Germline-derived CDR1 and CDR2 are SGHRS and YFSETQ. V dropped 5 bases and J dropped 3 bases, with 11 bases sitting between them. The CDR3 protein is CASRWGQEETQYF. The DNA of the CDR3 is TGCGCCAGCAGGTGGGGACAAGAAGAGACCCAGTACTTC.

CDR3: CASSQDPHEQYF. CDR3 in DNA: TGCGCCAGCAGCCAAGATCCTCACGAGCAGTACTTC. The V gene is TRBV4-1, the J gene TRBJ2-7; D gene unclear. The V end lost 0 bases, the J end lost 5 bases, and 5 bases lay between the germline ends. Germline CDR1 and CDR2: MGHRA and YSYEKL. The CDR3 consists of 12 residues.

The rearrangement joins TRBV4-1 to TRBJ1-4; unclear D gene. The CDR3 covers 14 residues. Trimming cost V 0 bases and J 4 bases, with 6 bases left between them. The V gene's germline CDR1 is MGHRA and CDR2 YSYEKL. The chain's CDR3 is CASSQEGINEKLFF. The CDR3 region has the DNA TGCGCCAGCAGCCAAGAAGGCATTAATGAAAAACTGTTTTTT.

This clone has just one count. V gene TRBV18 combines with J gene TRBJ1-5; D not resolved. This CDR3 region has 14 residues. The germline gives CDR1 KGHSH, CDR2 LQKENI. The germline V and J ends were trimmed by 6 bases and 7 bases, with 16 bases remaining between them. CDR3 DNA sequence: TGTGCCAGCTCTCCCCGGGCCCCGGGGCAGCCCCAGCATTTT. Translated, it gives CASSPRAPGQPQHF. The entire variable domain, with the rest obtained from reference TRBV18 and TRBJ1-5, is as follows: NAGVMQNPRHLVRRRGQEARLRCSPMKGHSHVYWYRQLPEEGLKFMVYLQKENIIDESGMPKERFSAEFPKEGPSILRIQQVVRGDSAAYFCASSPRAPGQPQHFGDGTRLSIL.

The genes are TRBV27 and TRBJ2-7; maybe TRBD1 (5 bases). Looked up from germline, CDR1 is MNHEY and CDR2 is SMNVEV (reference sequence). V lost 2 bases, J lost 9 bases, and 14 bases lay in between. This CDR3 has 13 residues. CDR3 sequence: CASSLVQATGQYF. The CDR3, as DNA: TGTGCCAGCAGTTTAGTACAGGCTACGGGGCAGTACTTC.

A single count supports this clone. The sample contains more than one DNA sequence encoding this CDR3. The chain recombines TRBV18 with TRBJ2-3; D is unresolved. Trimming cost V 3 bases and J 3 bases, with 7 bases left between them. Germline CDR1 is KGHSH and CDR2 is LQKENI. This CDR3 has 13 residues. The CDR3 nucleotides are TGTGCCAGCTCACCGACTGCTACAGATACGCAGTATTTT. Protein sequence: CASSPTATDTQYF.

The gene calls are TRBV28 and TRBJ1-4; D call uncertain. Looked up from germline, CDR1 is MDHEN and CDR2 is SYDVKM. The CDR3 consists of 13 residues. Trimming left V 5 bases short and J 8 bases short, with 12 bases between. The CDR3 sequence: CASSGARREKLFF. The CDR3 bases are TGTGCCAGCAGTGGAGCTCGAAGGGAAAAACTGTTTTTT.

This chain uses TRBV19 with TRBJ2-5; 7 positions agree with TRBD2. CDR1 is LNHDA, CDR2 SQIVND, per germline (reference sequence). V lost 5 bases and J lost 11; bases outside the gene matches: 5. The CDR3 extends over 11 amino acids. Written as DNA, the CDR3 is TGTGCCAGTAGTCTAGCGGATATACAGTACTTC. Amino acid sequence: CASSLADIQYF.

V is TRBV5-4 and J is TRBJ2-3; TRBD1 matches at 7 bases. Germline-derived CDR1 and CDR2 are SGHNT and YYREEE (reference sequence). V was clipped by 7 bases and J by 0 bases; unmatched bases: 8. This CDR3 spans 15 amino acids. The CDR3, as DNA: TGTGCCAGCGCCCGGGACAGACCTAGCACAGATACGCAGTATTTT. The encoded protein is CASARDRPSTDTQYF.

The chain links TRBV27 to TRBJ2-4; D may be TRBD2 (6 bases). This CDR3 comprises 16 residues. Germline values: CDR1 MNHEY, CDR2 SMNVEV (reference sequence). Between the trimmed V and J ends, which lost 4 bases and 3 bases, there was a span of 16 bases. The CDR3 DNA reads TGTGCCAGCAGTTCGGGACTGACAAACATCAAAAACATTCAGTACTTC. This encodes CASSSGLTNIKNIQYF.

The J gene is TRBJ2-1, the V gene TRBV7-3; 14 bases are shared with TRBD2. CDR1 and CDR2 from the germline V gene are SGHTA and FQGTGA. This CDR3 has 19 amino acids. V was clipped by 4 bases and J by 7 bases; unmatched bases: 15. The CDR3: CASSSIPGLAGVQGNEQFF. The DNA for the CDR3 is TGTGCCAGCAGCTCCATACCGGGACTAGCGGGAGTCCAAGGGAATGAGCAGTTCTTC.

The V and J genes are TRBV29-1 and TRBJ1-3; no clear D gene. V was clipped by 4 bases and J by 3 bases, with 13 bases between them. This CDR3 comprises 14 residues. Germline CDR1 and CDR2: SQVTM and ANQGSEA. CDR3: CSVATQKVGNTIYF. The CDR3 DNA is TGCAGCGTTGCCACTCAAAAAGTTGGAAACACCATATATTTT.

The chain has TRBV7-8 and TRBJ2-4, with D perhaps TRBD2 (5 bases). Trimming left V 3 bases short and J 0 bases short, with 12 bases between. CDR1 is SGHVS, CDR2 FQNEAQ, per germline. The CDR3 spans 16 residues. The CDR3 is CASSFKKGLAKNIQYF. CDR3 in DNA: TGTGCCAGCAGCTTTAAAAAAGGACTAGCCAAAAACATTCAGTACTTC.

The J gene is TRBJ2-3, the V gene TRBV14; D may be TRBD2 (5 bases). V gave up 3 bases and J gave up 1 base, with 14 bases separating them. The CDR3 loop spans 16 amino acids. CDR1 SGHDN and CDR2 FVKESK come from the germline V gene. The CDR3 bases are TGTGCCAGCAGCCACCGACTACCCGCGCGCACAGATACGCAGTATTTT. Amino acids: CASSHRLPARTDTQYF.

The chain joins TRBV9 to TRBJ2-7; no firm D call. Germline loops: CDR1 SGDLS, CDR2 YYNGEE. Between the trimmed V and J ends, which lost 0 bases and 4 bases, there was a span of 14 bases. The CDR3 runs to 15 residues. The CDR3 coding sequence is TGTGCCAGCAGCGTAGCTACGGAAGGGCGGTACGAGCAGTACTTC. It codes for CASSVATEGRYEQYF.

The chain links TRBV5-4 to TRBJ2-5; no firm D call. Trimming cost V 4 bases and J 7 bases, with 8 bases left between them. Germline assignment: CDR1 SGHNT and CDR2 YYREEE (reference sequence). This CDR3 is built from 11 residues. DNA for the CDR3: TGTGCCAGCAGCGATGATGTGACCCAGTACTTC. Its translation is CASSDDVTQYF.

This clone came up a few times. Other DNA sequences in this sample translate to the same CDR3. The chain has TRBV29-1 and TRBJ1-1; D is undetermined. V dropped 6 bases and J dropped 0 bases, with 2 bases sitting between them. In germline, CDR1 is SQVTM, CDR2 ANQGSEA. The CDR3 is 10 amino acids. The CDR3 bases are TGCAGCGTAATGAACACTGAAGCTTTCTTT. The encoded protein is CSVMNTEAFF. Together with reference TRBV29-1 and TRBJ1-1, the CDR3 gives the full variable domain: SAVISQKPSRDICQRGTSLTIQCQVDSQVTMMFWYRQQPGQSLTLIATANQGSEATYESGFVIDKFPISRPNLTFSTLTVSNMSPEDSSIYLCSVMNTEAFFGQGTRLTVV.

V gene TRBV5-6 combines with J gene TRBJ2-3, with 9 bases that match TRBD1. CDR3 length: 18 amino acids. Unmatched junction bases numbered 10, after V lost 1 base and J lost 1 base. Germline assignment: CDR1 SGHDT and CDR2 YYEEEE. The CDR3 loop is CASSLFGTGPLGTDTQYF. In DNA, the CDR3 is TGTGCCAGCAGCTTGTTCGGGACAGGGCCGTTGGGCACAGATACGCAGTATTTT.

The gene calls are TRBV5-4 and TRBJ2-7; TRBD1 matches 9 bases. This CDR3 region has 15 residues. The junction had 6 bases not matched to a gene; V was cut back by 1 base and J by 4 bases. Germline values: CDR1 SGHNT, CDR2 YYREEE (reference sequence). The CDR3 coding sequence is TGTGCCAGCAGCTTGATTAGAGACAGGGGGTACGAGCAGTACTTC. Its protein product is CASSLIRDRGYEQYF. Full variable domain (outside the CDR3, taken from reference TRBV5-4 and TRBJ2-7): ETGVTQSPTHLIKTRGQQVTLRCSSQSGHNTVSWYQQALGQGPQFIFQYYREEENGRGNFPPRFSGLQFPNYSSELNVNALELDDSALYLCASSLIRDRGYEQYFGPGTRLTVT.

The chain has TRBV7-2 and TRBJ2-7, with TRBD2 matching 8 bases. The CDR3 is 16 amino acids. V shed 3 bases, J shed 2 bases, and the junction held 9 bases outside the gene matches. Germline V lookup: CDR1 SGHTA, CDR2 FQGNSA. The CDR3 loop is CASSFQSLSGTYEQYF. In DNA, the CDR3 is TGTGCCAGCAGCTTCCAGAGTCTTAGCGGGACCTACGAGCAGTACTTC.

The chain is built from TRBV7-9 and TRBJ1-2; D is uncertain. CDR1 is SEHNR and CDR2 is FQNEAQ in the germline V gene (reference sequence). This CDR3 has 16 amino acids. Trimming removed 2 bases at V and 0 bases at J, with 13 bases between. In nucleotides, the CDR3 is TGTGCCAGCAGCTTATTCTGGGCGCGAGCTAACTATGGCTACACCTTC. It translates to CASSLFWARANYGYTF.

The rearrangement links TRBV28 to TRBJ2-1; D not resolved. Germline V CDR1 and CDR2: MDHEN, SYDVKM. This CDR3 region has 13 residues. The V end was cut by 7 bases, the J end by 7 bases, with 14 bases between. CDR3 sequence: CASIPPGKNEQFF. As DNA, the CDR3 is TGTGCCAGCATCCCGCCAGGCAAGAATGAGCAGTTCTTC.

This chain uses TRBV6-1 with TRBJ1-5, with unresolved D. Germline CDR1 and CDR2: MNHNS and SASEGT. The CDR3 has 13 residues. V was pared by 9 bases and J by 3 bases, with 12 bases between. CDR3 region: CASAWGINQPQHF. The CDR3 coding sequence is TGTGCCAGTGCTTGGGGTATCAATCAGCCCCAGCATTTT.

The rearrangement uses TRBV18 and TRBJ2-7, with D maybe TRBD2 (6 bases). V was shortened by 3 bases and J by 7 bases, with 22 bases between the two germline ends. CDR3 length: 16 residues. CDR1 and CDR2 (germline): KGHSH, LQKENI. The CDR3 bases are TGTGCCAGCTCACCCATCAGGGCTACTCGAGGAGGGGAGCAGTACTTC. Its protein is CASSPIRATRGGEQYF.

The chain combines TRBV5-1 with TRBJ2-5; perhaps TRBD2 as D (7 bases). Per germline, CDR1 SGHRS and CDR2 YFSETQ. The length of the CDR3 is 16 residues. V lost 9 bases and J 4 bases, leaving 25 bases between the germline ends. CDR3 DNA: TGCGCCACCGCAAGGGGAATCGGGGGGCGAGGAGAGACCCAGTACTTC. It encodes CATARGIGGRGETQYF.

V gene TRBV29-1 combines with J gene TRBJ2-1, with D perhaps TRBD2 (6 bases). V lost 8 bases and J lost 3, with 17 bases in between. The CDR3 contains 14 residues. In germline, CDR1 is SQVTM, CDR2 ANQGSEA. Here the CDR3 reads CSFSSRRGYNEQFF. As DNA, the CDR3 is TGCAGCTTTAGTTCGCGGCGGGGCTACAATGAGCAGTTCTTC.